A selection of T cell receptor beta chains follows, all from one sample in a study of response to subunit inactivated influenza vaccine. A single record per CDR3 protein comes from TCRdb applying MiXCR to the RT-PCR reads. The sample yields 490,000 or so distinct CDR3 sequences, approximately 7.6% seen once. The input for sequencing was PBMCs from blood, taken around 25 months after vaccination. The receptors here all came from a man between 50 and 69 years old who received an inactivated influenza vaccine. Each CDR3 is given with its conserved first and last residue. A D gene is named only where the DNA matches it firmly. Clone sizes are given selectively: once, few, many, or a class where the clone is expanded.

cdr3_nt: TGTGCCAGCAGACAGGGGGCGAATCAGCCCCAGCATTTT
cdr3_aa: CASRQGANQPQHF
clone_size: many
d_call: TRBD1
j_call: TRBJ1-5
v_call: TRBV6-1

cdr3_nt: TGTGCCAGCAGCCAAGGGCTAGCGGTAAAAGATACGCAGTATTTT
cdr3_aa: CASSQGLAVKDTQYF
clone_size: many
d_call: TRBD2
j_call: TRBJ2-3
v_call: TRBV3-1

cdr3_nt: TGCAGTGCTTTCCCCCCCAGGGGGAGCTACGAGCAGTACTTC
cdr3_aa: CSAFPPRGSYEQYF
clone_size: -
d_call: TRBD1
j_call: TRBJ2-7
v_call: TRBV20-1

cdr3_nt: TGTGCCAGCAGCTTAGATAGCGGGGGTTCACACACAGATACGCAGTATTTT
cdr3_aa: CASSLDSGGSHTDTQYF
clone_size: few
d_call: TRBD2
j_call: TRBJ2-3
v_call: TRBV11-2

cdr3_nt: TGTGCCAGCAGCCAATCTCCCCACAGGAAGCCCCAGCATTTT
cdr3_aa: CASSQSPHRKPQHF
clone_size: many
d_call: -
j_call: TRBJ1-5
v_call: TRBV3-1

cdr3_nt: TGTGCCAGCAGCCTAGACTTATCCGAGCAGTACTTC
cdr3_aa: CASSLDLSEQYF
clone_size: -
d_call: -
j_call: TRBJ2-7
v_call: TRBV6-2/TRBV6-3

cdr3_nt: TGTGCCAGCAGCCCCTTCACTAGCTACGAGCAGTACTTC
cdr3_aa: CASSPFTSYEQYF
clone_size: many
d_call: -
j_call: TRBJ2-7
v_call: TRBV14

cdr3_nt: TGCGCCAGCAGCCTGCGGGGGAACAATGAGCAGTTCTTC
cdr3_aa: CASSLRGNNEQFF
clone_size: -
d_call: TRBD2
j_call: TRBJ2-1
v_call: TRBV4-3

cdr3_nt: TGCAGTGCTAGACAGAGGGGTGGGGATTCACCCCTCCACTTT
cdr3_aa: CSARQRGGDSPLHF
clone_size: few
d_call: -
j_call: TRBJ1-6
v_call: TRBV20-1

cdr3_nt: TGCAGCGTTGGGAAGGGGGCGGGCGAGCAGTACTTC
cdr3_aa: CSVGKGAGEQYF
clone_size: -
d_call: TRBD1
j_call: TRBJ2-7
v_call: TRBV29-1

cdr3_nt: TGTGCCATCGGACTCAACTACGAGCAGTACTTC
cdr3_aa: CAIGLNYEQYF
clone_size: few
d_call: -
j_call: TRBJ2-7
v_call: TRBV10-3

cdr3_nt: TGTGCCACCAGCGACCGGGGGAGCTCCTACAATGAGCAGTTCTTC
cdr3_aa: CATSDRGSSYNEQFF
clone_size: -
d_call: -
j_call: TRBJ2-1
v_call: TRBV24-1

cdr3_nt: TGCAGTGCTAGAGGACTAGCGGGGTCCTACGAGCAGTACTTC
cdr3_aa: CSARGLAGSYEQYF
clone_size: few
d_call: TRBD2
j_call: TRBJ2-7
v_call: TRBV20-1

cdr3_nt: TGCGCCAGCGCCAGGGGGTCCTACGAGCAGTACTTC
cdr3_aa: CASARGSYEQYF
clone_size: -
d_call: TRBD1
j_call: TRBJ2-7
v_call: TRBV5-1

cdr3_nt: TGTGCCAGCAGCCCACTAGCCCTTTTGACTAACAATGAGCAGTTCTTC
cdr3_aa: CASSPLALLTNNEQFF
clone_size: -
d_call: -
j_call: TRBJ2-1
v_call: TRBV27

cdr3_nt: TGCAGTGCTAGCCCCATAGACGGACTAGCGGGGGGGCCCTTCACAGATACGCAGTATTTT
cdr3_aa: CSASPIDGLAGGPFTDTQYF
clone_size: -
d_call: TRBD2
j_call: TRBJ2-3
v_call: TRBV20-1

cdr3_nt: TGTGCCAGCAGCTTCGACAGGGTTGGGGCAGATACGCAGTATTTT
cdr3_aa: CASSFDRVGADTQYF
clone_size: many
d_call: TRBD1
j_call: TRBJ2-3
v_call: TRBV7-8

cdr3_nt: TGTGCCAGCAGCCCCCCCGGATTCTCAGGGGGTAATAATGAAAAACTGTTTTTT
cdr3_aa: CASSPPGFSGGNNEKLFF
clone_size: few
d_call: TRBD1
j_call: TRBJ1-4
v_call: TRBV11-1

cdr3_nt: TGTGCCAGCAAGGTCGGACAGGGTGAGCAGTACTTC
cdr3_aa: CASKVGQGEQYF
clone_size: -
d_call: TRBD1
j_call: TRBJ2-7
v_call: TRBV28

cdr3_nt: TGTGCCAGCAGTTTTACAAGTTACAATGAGCAGTTCTTC
cdr3_aa: CASSFTSYNEQFF
clone_size: many
d_call: -
j_call: TRBJ2-1
v_call: TRBV28

cdr3_nt: TGTGCCACCAGCATGGACAGCATCAACGAGCAGTACTTC
cdr3_aa: CATSMDSINEQYF
clone_size: -
d_call: -
j_call: TRBJ2-7
v_call: TRBV15

cdr3_nt: TGTGCCTGGAGTGTAGCAGGGGGTACTGAAGCTTTCTTT
cdr3_aa: CAWSVAGGTEAFF
clone_size: many
d_call: TRBD1
j_call: TRBJ1-1
v_call: TRBV30

cdr3_nt: TGTGCCAGCAGCCCGACGACCATGGACGTCGAGCAGTACTTC
cdr3_aa: CASSPTTMDVEQYF
clone_size: -
d_call: -
j_call: TRBJ2-7
v_call: TRBV7-2

cdr3_nt: TGTGCCAGCAGTTTTGACCCGGGAGGGCCCACAGATACGCAGTATTTT
cdr3_aa: CASSFDPGGPTDTQYF
clone_size: -
d_call: TRBD2
j_call: TRBJ2-3
v_call: TRBV28

cdr3_nt: TGTGCCAGCAGTTTTGCAGGGCCCAGCTCTGGGGCCAACGTCCTGACTTTC
cdr3_aa: CASSFAGPSSGANVLTF
clone_size: -
d_call: -
j_call: TRBJ2-6
v_call: TRBV12-3/TRBV12-4

cdr3_nt: TGCGCCAGCAGCTTGGTCGGACAGGGTTACGAGCAGTACTTC
cdr3_aa: CASSLVGQGYEQYF
clone_size: many
d_call: TRBD1
j_call: TRBJ2-7
v_call: TRBV5-1

cdr3_nt: TGTGCCAGCAGTTATCTTTTCCGGATGGTAGAGACCCAGTACTTC
cdr3_aa: CASSYLFRMVETQYF
clone_size: -
d_call: -
j_call: TRBJ2-5
v_call: TRBV6-2/TRBV6-3

cdr3_nt: TGTGCCAGCAGCTCCAGGGGTATCGGGGAGCTGTTTTTT
cdr3_aa: CASSSRGIGELFF
clone_size: few
d_call: -
j_call: TRBJ2-2
v_call: TRBV7-8

cdr3_nt: TGCTGTGCTACCGGGACTAGCGGGGGGGTATACAATGAGCAGTTCTTC
cdr3_aa: CCATGTSGGVYNEQFF
clone_size: -
d_call: TRBD2
j_call: TRBJ2-1
v_call: TRBV20-1

cdr3_nt: TGCAGTGTGAGGGGACCTACCTACGAGCAGTACTTC
cdr3_aa: CSVRGPTYEQYF
clone_size: few
d_call: -
j_call: TRBJ2-7
v_call: TRBV20-1

cdr3_nt: TGCGCCAGCAGCCCCGACAGTATAACATTTGCTGGGGCTTTCTTT
cdr3_aa: CASSPDSITFAGAFF
clone_size: -
d_call: -
j_call: TRBJ1-1
v_call: TRBV4-3

cdr3_nt: TGCGCCAGCAGCTTGATATATACGGGACAGGGGGTTTACGAGCAGTACTTC
cdr3_aa: CASSLIYTGQGVYEQYF
clone_size: -
d_call: TRBD1
j_call: TRBJ2-7
v_call: TRBV5-1

cdr3_nt: TGCGCCAGCAGCCCGACACGGGCCTACGAGCAGTACTTC
cdr3_aa: CASSPTRAYEQYF
clone_size: many
d_call: -
j_call: TRBJ2-7
v_call: TRBV5-1

cdr3_nt: TGTGCCAGCAGTTACGTCCAGGGGGCGACCTACGAGCAGTACTTC
cdr3_aa: CASSYVQGATYEQYF
clone_size: many
d_call: TRBD1
j_call: TRBJ2-7
v_call: TRBV6-5

cdr3_nt: TGCAGTGCTACCCGACTAGCGGGAGGGGAAGATACGCAGTATTTT
cdr3_aa: CSATRLAGGEDTQYF
clone_size: many
d_call: TRBD2
j_call: TRBJ2-3
v_call: TRBV20-1

cdr3_nt: TGTGCCACCAGCAAGAGGAGTTTAGACAATCAGCCCCAGCATTTT
cdr3_aa: CATSKRSLDNQPQHF
clone_size: few
d_call: -
j_call: TRBJ1-5
v_call: TRBV15

cdr3_nt: TGTGCCAGCAGGCCCCTGACAGAATACAATGAGCAGTTCTTC
cdr3_aa: CASRPLTEYNEQFF
clone_size: many
d_call: -
j_call: TRBJ2-1
v_call: TRBV12-3/TRBV12-4

cdr3_nt: TGTGCCAGCAGCCCGACAGGGGACGACACCGGGGAGCTGTTTTTT
cdr3_aa: CASSPTGDDTGELFF
clone_size: -
d_call: TRBD1
j_call: TRBJ2-2
v_call: TRBV7-3

cdr3_nt: TGTGCCAGCAGTGAGGGTACTAATCAGCCCCAGCATTTT
cdr3_aa: CASSEGTNQPQHF
clone_size: few
d_call: -
j_call: TRBJ1-5
v_call: TRBV2

cdr3_nt: TGTGCCAGCAGTTCACGTATATACACCGGGGAGCTGTTTTTT
cdr3_aa: CASSSRIYTGELFF
clone_size: many
d_call: -
j_call: TRBJ2-2
v_call: TRBV12-3/TRBV12-4